This T cell receptor beta chain is from a study of blood T cell repertoires in COVID-19. The wider study: Samples came from the United States, Italy and Spain, spanning acute and convalescent COVID-19. PBMCs, B-cell-depleted T cells, or T cells were the source of the cDNA or gDNA that made up the material.

Seattle participants joined during active infection and were tracked over time. Per the authors' pipeline: Amplified reference gene primers provided the basis for estimating nucleated cell counts. The table came from immunoSEQ multiplex PCR; TCRdb's copy has only in-frame clones and leaves some out. D and trimming come from the DNA, and the V and J calls and clone size come from that table. This table holds 150,000 to 200,000 clones, around 92% found once. This clone appeared a single time. V trimming: 4 bases; J trimming: 4 bases; junction bases outside the gene matches: 6. The CDR3 has 16 amino acids. Looked up from germline, CDR1 is KGHDR and CDR2 is SFDVKD.

The sample consisted of peripheral blood. This receptor was identified in a man under 40 with COVID-19, enrolled during active disease. V usage is TRBV24-1 and J usage is TRBJ2-1, with 10 nucleotides matching TRBD2. Here the CDR3 reads CATSDSLAGVYNEQFF. The CDR3 DNA sequence: TGTGCCACCAGTGACTCCCTAGCGGGAGTTTACAATGAGCAGTTCTTC.